This record concerns one T cell receptor beta chain sequence. Authors' analysis steps: From reference gene primer amplification, estimates of nucleated cell counts were derived. Measured with immunoSEQ multiplex PCR; TCRdb has only the in-frame clones, and not every one. For V, J and clone size, that table is used; D and trimming come from the DNA. Among hundreds of thousands of clones listed, 86% were seen once. Germline V CDR1 and CDR2: KGHSH, LQKENI. The CDR3 is 14 residues long. The V gene lost 3 bases and the J gene lost 4 bases, with 13 bases spanning the gap. The data originate from a study of blood T cell repertoires in COVID-19. On the study more broadly: Italy, Spain and the United States were the sources of the convalescent and acute COVID-19 samples. T cells, B-cell-depleted T cells, or PBMCs supplied cDNA or gDNA.

This sequence joins TRBV18 and TRBJ2-7; D might be TRBD2 (6 bases). The specimen sequenced was peripheral blood. The source of this sequence is a woman aged 25-40 years with active or convalescent COVID-19. The CDR3 bases are TGTGCCAGCTCACCTCAGCGGGTTGAGTACGAGCAGTACTTC. Its translation is CASSPQRVEYEQYF.